The T cell receptor beta chain described here comes from a study of shared clonotypes between healthy human individuals. About the research overall: CD4 naive and memory got three plates each, CD8 naive two, CD8 memory one. Points from the study as a whole: Generally, naive subsets came out with larger estimated richness than memory subsets.

Assay execution took place at the deep level. Libraries were prepared by immunoSEQ multiplex PCR; TCRdb keeps only in-frame clonotypes and omits some of them. The sample includes some 2 million clones, 90% to 95% of them seen just once. Germline CDR1 MNHEY, CDR2 SVGAGI. The ends were cut back, 2 bases at V and 6 bases at J, with 8 bases in the middle. The CDR3 loop spans 13 amino acids. The table lists this clone with a count of one. Its antigen is currently unknown. The origin of this receptor is a man aged 18-30 years in good health. The rearrangement uses TRBV6-5 and TRBJ2-1; D call uncertain. Sequenced material: naive CD4+ T cells sorted from blood. Subset reported: CD45RA+ positively selected. The DNA of the CDR3 is TGTGCCAGCAGTTACCTCAGACGCAATGAGCAGTTCTTC. Its translation is CASSYLRRNEQFF.